This TCR beta chain was identified in a study of spatial heterogeneity in lung cancer. TCR cDNA molecules each carried a unique molecular identifier. A single record per CDR3 protein comes from TCRdb applying MiXCR to the 5' RACE reads. The sample shows approximately 44,000 distinct CDR3 sequences, roughly an eighth of them seen only once. Described time point: sample taken at primary tumor resection. The donors were 72 patients with non-small cell lung cancer that was early-stage and untreated. TCRs were sequenced from unsorted whole RNA of tumor, nontumor lung or PBMC. The TCR comes from a male donor with early-stage non-small cell lung cancer. The input for sequencing was PBMCs, taken at surgery.

CDR3 amino acids: CSVEPSGGTGNTIYF. In DNA form, the CDR3 reads TGCAGCGTTGAACCTTCAGGGGGTACTGGAAACACCATATATTTT. V gene TRBV29-1 combines with J gene TRBJ1-3; TRBD1 agrees at 7 bases. The length of the CDR3 is 15 residues. Germline assignment: CDR1 SQVTM and CDR2 ANQGSEA. V lost 2 bases, J lost 2 bases, and 6 bases stayed unmatched.